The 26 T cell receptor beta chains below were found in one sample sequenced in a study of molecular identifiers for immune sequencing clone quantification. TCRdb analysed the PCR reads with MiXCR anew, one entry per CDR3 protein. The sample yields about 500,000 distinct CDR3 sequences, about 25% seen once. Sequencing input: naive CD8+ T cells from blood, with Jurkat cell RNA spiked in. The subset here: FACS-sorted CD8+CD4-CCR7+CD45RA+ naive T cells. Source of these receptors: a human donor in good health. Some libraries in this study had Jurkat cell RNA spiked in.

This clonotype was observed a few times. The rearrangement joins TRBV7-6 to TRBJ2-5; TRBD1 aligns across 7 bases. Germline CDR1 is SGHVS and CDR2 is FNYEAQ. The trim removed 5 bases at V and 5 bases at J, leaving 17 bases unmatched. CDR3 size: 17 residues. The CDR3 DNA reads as TGTGCCAGCAGCCCAGAGGGATTAGGGGGCGCTTACGAGACCCAGTACTTC. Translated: CASSPEGLGGAYETQYF. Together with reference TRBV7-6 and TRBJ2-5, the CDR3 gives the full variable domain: GAGVSQSPRYKVTKRGQDVALRCDPISGHVSLYWYRQALGQGPEFLTYFNYEAQQDKSGLPNDRFSAERPEGSISTLTIQRTEQRDSAMYRCASSPEGLGGAYETQYFGPGTRLLVL.

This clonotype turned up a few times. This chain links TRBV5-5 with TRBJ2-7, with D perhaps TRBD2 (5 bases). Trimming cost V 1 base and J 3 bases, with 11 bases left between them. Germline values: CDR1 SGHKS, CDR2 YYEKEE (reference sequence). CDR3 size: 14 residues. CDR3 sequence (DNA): TGTGCCAGCAGCTTGATCCTCGGGGTCTACGAGCAGTACTTC. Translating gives CASSLILGVYEQYF.

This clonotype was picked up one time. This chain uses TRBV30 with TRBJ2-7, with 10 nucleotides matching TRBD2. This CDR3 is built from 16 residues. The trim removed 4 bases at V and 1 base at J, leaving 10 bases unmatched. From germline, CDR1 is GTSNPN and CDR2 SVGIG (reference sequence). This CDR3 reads CAWNRLAGEGSYEQYF. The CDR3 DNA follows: TGTGCCTGGAACCGTCTAGCGGGAGAGGGGTCCTACGAGCAGTACTTC. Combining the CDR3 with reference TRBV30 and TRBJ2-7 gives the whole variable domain SQTIHQWPATLVQPVGSPLSLECTVEGTSNPNLYWYRQAAGRGLQLLFYSVGIGQISSEVPQNLSASRPQDRQFILSSKKLLLSDSGFYLCAWNRLAGEGSYEQYFGPGTRLTVT.

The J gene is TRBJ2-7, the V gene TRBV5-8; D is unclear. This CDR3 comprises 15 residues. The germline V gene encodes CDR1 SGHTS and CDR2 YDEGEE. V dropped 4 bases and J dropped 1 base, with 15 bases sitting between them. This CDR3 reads CASSLPGRRSYEQYF. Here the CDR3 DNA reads TGTGCCAGCAGCCTCCCGGGCAGGAGATCCTACGAGCAGTACTTC.

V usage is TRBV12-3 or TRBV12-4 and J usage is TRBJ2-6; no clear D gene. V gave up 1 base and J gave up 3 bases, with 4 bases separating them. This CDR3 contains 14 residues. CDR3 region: CASSLVFGANVLTF. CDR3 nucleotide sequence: TGTGCCAGCAGTTTAGTATTTGGGGCCAACGTCCTGACTTTC.

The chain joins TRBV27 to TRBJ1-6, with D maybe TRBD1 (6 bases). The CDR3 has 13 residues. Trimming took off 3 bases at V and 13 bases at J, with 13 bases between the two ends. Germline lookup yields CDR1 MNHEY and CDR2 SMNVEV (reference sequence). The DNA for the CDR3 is TGTGCCAGCAGTTTGGACAGCTATAGGCCCCTCCACTTT. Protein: CASSLDSYRPLHF.

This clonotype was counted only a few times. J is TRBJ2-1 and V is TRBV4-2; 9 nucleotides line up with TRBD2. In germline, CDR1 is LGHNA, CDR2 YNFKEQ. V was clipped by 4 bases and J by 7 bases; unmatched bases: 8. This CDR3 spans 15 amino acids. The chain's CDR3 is CASSLSREGRNEQFF. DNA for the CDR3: TGTGCCAGCAGCCTTTCGCGGGAGGGCCGTAATGAGCAGTTCTTC.

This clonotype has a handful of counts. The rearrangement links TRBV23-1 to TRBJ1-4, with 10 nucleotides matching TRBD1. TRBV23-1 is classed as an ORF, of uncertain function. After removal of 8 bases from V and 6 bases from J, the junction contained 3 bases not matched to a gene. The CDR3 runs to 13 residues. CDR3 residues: CASGQGGDEKLFF. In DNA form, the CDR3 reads TGCGCCAGCGGACAGGGGGGTGATGAAAAACTGTTTTTT.

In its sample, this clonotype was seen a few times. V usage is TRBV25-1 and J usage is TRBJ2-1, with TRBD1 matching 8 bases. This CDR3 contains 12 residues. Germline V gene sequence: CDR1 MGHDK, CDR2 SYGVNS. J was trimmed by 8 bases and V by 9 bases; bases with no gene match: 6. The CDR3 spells CASDRGGDEQFF. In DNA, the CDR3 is TGTGCCAGTGACAGGGGTGGCGATGAGCAGTTCTTC.

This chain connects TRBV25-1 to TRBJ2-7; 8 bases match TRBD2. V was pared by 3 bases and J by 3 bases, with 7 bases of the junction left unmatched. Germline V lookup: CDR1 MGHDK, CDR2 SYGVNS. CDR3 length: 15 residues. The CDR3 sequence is CASSESASGHYEQYF. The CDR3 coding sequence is TGTGCCAGCAGTGAGTCGGCTAGCGGGCACTACGAGCAGTACTTC.

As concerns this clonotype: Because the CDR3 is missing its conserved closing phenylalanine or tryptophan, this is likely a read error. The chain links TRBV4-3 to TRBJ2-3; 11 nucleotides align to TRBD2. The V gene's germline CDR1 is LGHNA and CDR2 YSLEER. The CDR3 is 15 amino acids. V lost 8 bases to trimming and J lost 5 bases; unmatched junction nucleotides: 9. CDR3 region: CASCPGLAEQDTQYL. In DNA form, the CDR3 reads TGCGCCAGCTGTCCGGGACTAGCGGAACAAGATACGCAGTATCTT.

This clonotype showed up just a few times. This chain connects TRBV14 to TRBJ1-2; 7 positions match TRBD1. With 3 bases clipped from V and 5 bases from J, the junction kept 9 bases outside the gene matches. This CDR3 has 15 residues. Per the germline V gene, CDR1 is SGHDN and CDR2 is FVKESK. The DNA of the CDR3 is TGTGCCAGCAGCCAGACAGGGTTTGGGACTTATGGCTACACCTTC. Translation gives CASSQTGFGTYGYTF.

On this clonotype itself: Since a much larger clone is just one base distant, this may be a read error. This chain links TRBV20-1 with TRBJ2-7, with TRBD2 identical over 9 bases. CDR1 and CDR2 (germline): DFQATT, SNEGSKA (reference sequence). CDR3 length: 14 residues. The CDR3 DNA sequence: TGCAGTGCTAGAGAGGCTAGCGGGGACTACGAGCGGTACTTC. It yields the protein CSAREASGDYERYF.

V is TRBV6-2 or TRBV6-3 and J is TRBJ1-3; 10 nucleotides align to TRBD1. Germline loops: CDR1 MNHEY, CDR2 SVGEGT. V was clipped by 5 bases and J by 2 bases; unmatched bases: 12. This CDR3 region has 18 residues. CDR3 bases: TGTGCCAGCAGTAACCCAAGCCGGGACAGGGGTACTGGAAACACCATATATTTT. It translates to CASSNPSRDRGTGNTIYF.

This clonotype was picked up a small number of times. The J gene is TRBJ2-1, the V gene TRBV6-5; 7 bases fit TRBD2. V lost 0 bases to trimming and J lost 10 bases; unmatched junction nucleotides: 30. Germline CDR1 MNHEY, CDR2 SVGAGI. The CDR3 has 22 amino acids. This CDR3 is CASSYSILPQVGGRDGIEEQFF. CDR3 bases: TGTGCCAGCAGTTACTCGATCCTGCCCCAAGTGGGTGGGAGGGACGGTATTGAGGAGCAGTTCTTC.

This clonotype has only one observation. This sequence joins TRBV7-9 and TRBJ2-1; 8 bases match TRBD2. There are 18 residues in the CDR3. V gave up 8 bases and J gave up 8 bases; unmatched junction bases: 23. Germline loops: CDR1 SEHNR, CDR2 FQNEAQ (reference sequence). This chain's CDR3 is CASPGPGGRAGVGDEQFF. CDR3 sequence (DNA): TGTGCCAGCCCCGGGCCGGGGGGGCGAGCGGGAGTTGGCGATGAGCAGTTCTTC.

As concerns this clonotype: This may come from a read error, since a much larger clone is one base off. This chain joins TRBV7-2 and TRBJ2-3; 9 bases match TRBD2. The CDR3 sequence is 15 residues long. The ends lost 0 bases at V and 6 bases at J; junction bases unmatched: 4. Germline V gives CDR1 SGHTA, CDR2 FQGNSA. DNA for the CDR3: TGTGCCAGCAGCTTAGCGTCTCTAGCGGGGGATACGCAGTATTTT. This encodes CASSLASLAGDTQYF.

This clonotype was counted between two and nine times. In nucleotides, the CDR3 is TGCAGCGTTGAAGATCCCTCTTATGACTATCAAGATTACAATGAGCAGTTCTTC. Its translation is CSVEDPSYDYQDYNEQFF. The genes are TRBV29-1 and TRBJ2-1; tentative D call: TRBD2 (5 bases). Per the germline V gene, CDR1 is SQVTM and CDR2 is ANQGSEA. The CDR3 has 18 amino acids. V was trimmed by 0 bases and J by 4 bases, leaving 22 bases between them.

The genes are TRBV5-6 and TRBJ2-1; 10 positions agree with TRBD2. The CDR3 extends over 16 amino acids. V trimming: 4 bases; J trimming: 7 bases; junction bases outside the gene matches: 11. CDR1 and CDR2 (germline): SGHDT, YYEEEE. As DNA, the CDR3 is TGTGCCAGCAGCCTAAGACCGGGACTAGCGAGGAATGAGCAGTTCTTC. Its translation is CASSLRPGLARNEQFF.

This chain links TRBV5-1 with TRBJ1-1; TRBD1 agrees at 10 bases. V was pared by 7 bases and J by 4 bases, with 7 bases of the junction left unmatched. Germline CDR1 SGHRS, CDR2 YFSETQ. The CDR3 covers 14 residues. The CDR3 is CASGRTGGGTEAFF. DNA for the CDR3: TGCGCCAGCGGGAGGACAGGGGGAGGCACTGAAGCTTTCTTT.

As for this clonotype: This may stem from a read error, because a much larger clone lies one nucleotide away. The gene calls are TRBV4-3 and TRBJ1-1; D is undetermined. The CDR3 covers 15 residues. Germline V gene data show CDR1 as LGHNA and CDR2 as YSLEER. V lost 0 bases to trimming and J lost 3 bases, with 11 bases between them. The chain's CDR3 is CASSQDVATYTEAFF. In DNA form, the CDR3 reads TGCGCCAGCAGCCAAGACGTGGCTACATACACTGAAGCTTTCTTT.

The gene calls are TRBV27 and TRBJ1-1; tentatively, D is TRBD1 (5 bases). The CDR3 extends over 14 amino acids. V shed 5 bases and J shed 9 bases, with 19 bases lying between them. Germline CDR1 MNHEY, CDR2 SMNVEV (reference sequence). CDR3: CASSGTHTFSQAFF. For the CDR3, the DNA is TGTGCCAGCAGTGGGACCCATACATTTTCTCAAGCTTTCTTT.

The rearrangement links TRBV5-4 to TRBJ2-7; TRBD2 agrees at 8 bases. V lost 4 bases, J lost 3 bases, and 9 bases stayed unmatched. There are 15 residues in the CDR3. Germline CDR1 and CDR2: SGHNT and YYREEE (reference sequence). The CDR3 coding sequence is TGTGCCAGCAGCCGGCGGGGGGCGGTTGACTACGAGCAGTACTTC. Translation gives CASSRRGAVDYEQYF.

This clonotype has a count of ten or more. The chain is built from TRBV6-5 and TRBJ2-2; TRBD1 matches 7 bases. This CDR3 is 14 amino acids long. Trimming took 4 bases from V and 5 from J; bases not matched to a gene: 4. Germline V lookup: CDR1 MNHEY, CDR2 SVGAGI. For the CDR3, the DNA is TGTGCCAGCAGTTGGGGACAGTTGACCGGGGAGCTGTTTTTT. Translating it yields CASSWGQLTGELFF.

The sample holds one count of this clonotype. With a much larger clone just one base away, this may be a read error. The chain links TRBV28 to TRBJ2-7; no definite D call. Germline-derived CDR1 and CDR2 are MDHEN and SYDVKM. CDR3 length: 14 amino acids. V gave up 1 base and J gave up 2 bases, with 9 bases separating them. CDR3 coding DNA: TGTGCCAGCAGTTTATCGAGTCCTGCCTACGAGCAGTACTTC. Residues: CASSLSSPAYEQYF.

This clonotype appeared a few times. The CDR3 loop is CSARLDRLLWGYTF. In DNA, the CDR3 is TGCAGTGCTAGACTAGACAGGCTGCTGTGGGGCTACACCTTC. The chain recombines TRBV20-1 with TRBJ1-2; weak D call: TRBD1 (6 bases). The germline V gene encodes CDR1 DFQATT and CDR2 SNEGSKA (reference sequence). Trimming shortened V by 2 bases and J by 8 bases, and 18 bases separated the two germline ends. There are 14 residues in the CDR3.